Shown below are 17 T cell receptor beta chains from a single sample sequenced in a study of T cell clones after liver transplantation. Libraries were prepared by immunoSEQ multiplex PCR; TCRdb keeps only in-frame clonotypes and omits some of them. Found here are approximately 55,000 clones, 55% to 75% of them singletons; the top ten hold 9.5% to 10%. The starting material was CD4+ T cells from blood, obtained approximately 52 months after liver transplant. The receptor source for this set is a human patient who received a liver transplant. The graft donor may be the source of some T cells.

V and J are TRBV6-5 and TRBJ2-3; TRBD2 matches at 7 bases. The J segment lost 5 bases and the V segment lost 2 bases, leaving 4 bases of the junction unmatched. Looked up from germline, CDR1 is MNHEY and CDR2 is SVGAGI. The CDR3 runs to 14 residues. The CDR3, as DNA: TGTGCCAGCAGTTACCGAACTAGCGAAGATACGCAGTATTTT. It specifies CASSYRTSEDTQYF.

J is TRBJ2-7 and V is TRBV29-1; D is possibly TRBD1 or TRBD2 (5 bases each). CDR3 length: 14 amino acids. Trimming cost V 4 bases and J 2 bases, with 15 bases left between them. Looked up from germline, CDR1 is SQVTM and CDR2 is ANQGSEA. CDR3 nucleotide sequence: TGCAGCGTTGGTGTTGGGGGAAACACCTACGAGCAGTACTTC. This codes for CSVGVGGNTYEQYF.

This clone was seen a few times. This chain links TRBV7-2 with TRBJ2-5, with 12 bases fitting TRBD2. CDR1 and CDR2 (germline): SGHTA, FQGNSA. V trimming: 4 bases; J trimming: 5 bases; junction bases outside the gene matches: 8. CDR3 length equals 16 residues. The DNA for the CDR3 is TGTGCCAGCAGCTCCCCTAGCGGGGGGGCTCTGGAGACCCAGTACTTC. Its translation: CASSSPSGGALETQYF.

This chain links TRBV28 with TRBJ1-6; D is ambiguous. Germline V lookup: CDR1 MDHEN, CDR2 SYDVKM. The CDR3 runs 12 residues. The germline V and J ends were trimmed by 3 bases and 14 bases, with 11 bases remaining between them. The CDR3: CASSFVEGSLHF. The CDR3 bases are TGTGCCAGCAGTTTCGTGGAAGGGTCCCTCCACTTT.

This chain links TRBV10-1 with TRBJ2-3; possible D gene TRBD2, 6 bases. Trimming pared 5 bases from V and 3 bases from J, leaving 9 bases between. The CDR3 spans 13 residues. Germline assignment: CDR1 WNHNN and CDR2 SYGVQD (reference sequence). The CDR3 bases are TGCGCCAGCAGTCGTGGAGGGACAGATACGCAGTATTTT. Encoded protein: CASSRGGTDTQYF.

This clone was seen a single time. This sequence joins TRBV5-1 and TRBJ2-1, with 7 bases matching TRBD1. Germline values: CDR1 SGHRS, CDR2 YFSETQ. The CDR3 covers 16 residues. Trimming removed 4 bases from V and 0 bases from J; junction bases left unmatched: 7. CDR3 coding DNA: TGCGCCAGCAGCACGGGACAGCTGAGCTCCTACAATGAGCAGTTCTTC. Translation: CASSTGQLSSYNEQFF.

The chain combines TRBV19 with TRBJ1-5; perhaps TRBD1 as D (6 bases). Germline-derived CDR1 and CDR2 are LNHDA and SQIVND (reference sequence). Trimming left V 4 bases short and J 2 bases short, with 18 bases between. This CDR3 spans 17 amino acids. In nucleotides, the CDR3 is TGTGCCAGTAGTACCAACAGGGCCAACCGGGGCAATCAGCCCCAGCATTTT. It encodes CASSTNRANRGNQPQHF. Using reference TRBV19 and TRBJ1-5 for the parts outside the CDR3, the full variable domain is DGGITQSPKYLFRKEGQNVTLSCEQNLNHDAMYWYRQDPGQGLRLIYYSQIVNDFQKGDIAEGYSVSREKKESFPLTVTSAQKNPTAFYLCASSTNRANRGNQPQHFGDGTRLSIL.

The genes are TRBV11-2 and TRBJ1-6; TRBD1 might be the D (6 bases). Trimming left V 3 bases short and J 1 base short, with 10 bases between. Germline-derived CDR1 and CDR2 are SGHAT and FQNNGV. The CDR3 totals 16 residues. In DNA form, the CDR3 reads TGTGCCAGCAGCTTGGAGGGGGTGTCCTATAATTCACCCCTCCACTTT. Translation gives CASSLEGVSYNSPLHF.

This clone was detected only a few times. V gene TRBV4-1 combines with J gene TRBJ1-5, with D maybe TRBD1 (5 bases). V lost 1 base and J 5 bases, leaving 12 bases between the germline ends. Per the germline V gene, CDR1 is MGHRA and CDR2 is YSYEKL. CDR3 size: 15 residues. CDR3 amino acids: CASSQVTGRYQPQHF. The DNA of the CDR3 is TGCGCCAGCAGCCAAGTAACAGGCCGGTATCAGCCCCAGCATTTT.

This clone was seen only a few times. The V gene is TRBV5-1, the J gene TRBJ2-3; no firm D call. The germline V gene encodes CDR1 SGHRS and CDR2 YFSETQ. V lost 2 bases and J lost 2, with 9 bases in between. There are 14 residues in the CDR3. The CDR3 bases are TGCGCCAGCAGCTTCGGGTTATACACAGATACGCAGTATTTT. Translation gives CASSFGLYTDTQYF.

The CDR3 nucleotides are TGTGCCAGCAAGGGGGGCAGGGTCGGCACCGGGGAGCTGTTTTTT. This gives the protein CASKGGRVGTGELFF. The chain couples TRBV7-8 to TRBJ2-2; D may correspond to TRBD1 or TRBD2 (6 bases each). V lost 7 bases and J lost 4, with 16 bases in between. This CDR3 is 15 amino acids long. Germline CDR1 SGHVS, CDR2 FQNEAQ.

The rearrangement uses TRBV7-9 and TRBJ1-4; D remains ambiguous. V was pared by 1 base and J by 3 bases, with 9 bases between. Germline values: CDR1 SEHNR, CDR2 FQNEAQ (reference sequence). This CDR3 has 15 amino acids. CDR3 nucleotide sequence: TGTGCCAGCAGCTTAGACGGGTCATCTAATGAAAAACTGTTTTTT. Translation gives CASSLDGSSNEKLFF.

The J gene is TRBJ1-3, the V gene TRBV2, with D tentatively TRBD1 (6 bases). CDR1 SNHLY and CDR2 FYNNEI come from the germline V gene. CDR3 length equals 14 residues. Trimming shortened V by 8 bases and J by 0 bases, and 11 bases separated the two germline ends. CDR3 protein: CASWTASSGNTIYF. CDR3 in DNA: TGTGCCAGCTGGACAGCTTCCTCTGGAAACACCATATATTTT.

The J gene is TRBJ1-1, the V gene TRBV28, with D perhaps TRBD1 (6 bases). This CDR3 region has 15 residues. V was clipped by 5 bases and J by 8 bases, with 21 bases between them. CDR1 is MDHEN, CDR2 SYDVKM, per germline. The DNA for the CDR3 is TGTGCCAGCAGTCCCCCGGGGGCCTTGGGGGCCGAAGCTTTCTTT. Amino acid sequence: CASSPPGALGAEAFF.

The V gene is TRBV6-5, the J gene TRBJ2-7; D is unclear. Trimming cost V 6 bases and J 6 bases, with 9 bases left between them. The CDR3 extends over 11 amino acids. CDR1 and CDR2 from the germline V gene are MNHEY and SVGAGI. The DNA of the CDR3 is TGTGCCAGCAGAAACAGATTCGAGCAGTACTTC. Translation gives CASRNRFEQYF.

This sequence joins TRBV13 and TRBJ1-5; D not resolved. The germline V gene encodes CDR1 PRHDT and CDR2 FYEKMQ (reference sequence). V dropped 0 bases and J dropped 7 bases, with 10 bases sitting between them. This CDR3 has 14 residues. In DNA, the CDR3 is TGTGCCAGCAGCTTAGGAGGCAAAACCCAGCCCCAGCATTTT. This encodes CASSLGGKTQPQHF.

This clone showed up just a few times. This chain connects TRBV7-8 to TRBJ2-3, with 12 bases lining up with TRBD2. Trimming took 1 base from V and 5 from J; bases not matched to a gene: 7. There are 17 residues in the CDR3. CDR1 is SGHVS and CDR2 is FQNEAQ in the germline V gene. The CDR3 DNA is TGTGCCAGCAGCTTAGTTGCTAGCGGGGGGGCGAGAGATACGCAGTATTTT. Translated: CASSLVASGGARDTQYF.